This T cell receptor beta chain was obtained from a study of cytomegalovirus exposure and HLA in healthy donors. About the research overall: Per a later analysis, the 666 first-cohort and fewer than 150 validation repertoires shared one platform. Study results and caveats: Confirmation was obtained in vitro that three CMV-associated chains are specific for CMV antigens.

Generated by immunoSEQ multiplex PCR, the TCRdb table keeps only in-frame clones and is missing some. The table lists 120,000 or so clones, approximately 95% of them singletons. Regarding this clone: Its antigen is not identified.

The donors formed part of the roughly 120-subject validation cohort, distinct from the roughly 620-subject first cohort. Looked up from germline, CDR1 is MDHEN and CDR2 is SYDVKM. V lost 6 bases, J lost 5 bases, and 19 bases lay in between. The CDR3 length is 15 residues. Sequencing input: PBMCs. The receptor comes from a young man in good health and CMV-seronegative. The J gene is TRBJ1-1, the V gene TRBV28; D uncertain. The chain's CDR3 is CASSPPGVRVTEAFF. The CDR3 nucleotides read TGTGCCAGCAGCCCTCCGGGTGTGCGTGTTACTGAAGCTTTCTTT.